Below, 8 T cell receptor beta chains from the same sample are listed, as sequenced in a study of cytomegalovirus exposure and HLA in healthy donors. The PCR had 60 Vbeta and 13 Jbeta primers. Sequencing used immunoSEQ multiplex PCR; TCRdb keeps in-frame clones, though not all of them. The sample yields 180,000 or so clones, around four fifths seen once. Input material: PBMCs. Every receptor here comes from a woman aged 25-40 years in good health and CMV-seronegative.

The chain is built from TRBV2 and TRBJ1-1, with 7 bases aligning to TRBD1. The CDR3 sequence is 15 residues long. The germline gives CDR1 SNHLY, CDR2 FYNNEI. J lost 3 bases, V lost 6 bases, and 10 bases had no gene match. CDR3 sequence: CASRDLDRWDTEAFF. CDR3 DNA: TGTGCCAGCAGGGACTTGGACAGGTGGGACACTGAAGCTTTCTTT.

This clone was recorded once. Additional DNA sequences in this sample encode the identical CDR3. V gene TRBV4-2 combines with J gene TRBJ2-7; 7 bases agree with TRBD1. Germline V gives CDR1 LGHNA, CDR2 YNFKEQ. The CDR3 consists of 13 residues. V was pared by 3 bases and J by 3 bases, with 2 bases of the junction left unmatched. The CDR3 DNA is TGTGCCAGCAGCCACCGGGACAGCTACGAGCAGTACTTC. Amino acids: CASSHRDSYEQYF.

The rearrangement links TRBV6-1 to TRBJ1-1, with D possibly matching TRBD1 (5 bases). The germline V gene has CDR1 MNHNS and CDR2 SASEGT. Trimming removed 4 bases from V and 0 bases from J, with 12 bases in between. The CDR3 is 15 amino acids. The CDR3 here is CASSARGGVNTEAFF. As DNA, the CDR3 is TGTGCCAGCAGTGCGAGGGGCGGGGTGAACACTGAAGCTTTCTTT.

This rearrangement joins TRBV5-4 to TRBJ2-5; 8 bases align to TRBD1. CDR1 SGHNT and CDR2 YYREEE come from the germline V gene (reference sequence). The CDR3 totals 17 residues. The V segment lost 4 bases and the J segment 5 bases; nucleotides outside the gene matches: 16. The CDR3 here is CASSLGGRRTGHETQYF. CDR3 in DNA: TGTGCCAGCAGCCTGGGTGGCCGACGGACAGGGCACGAGACCCAGTACTTC.

V gene TRBV7-3 combines with J gene TRBJ1-1; possibly TRBD1 for D (6 bases). The CDR3 extends over 15 amino acids. CDR1 and CDR2 (germline): SGHTA, FQGTGA. V dropped 4 bases and J dropped 4 bases, with 16 bases sitting between them. CDR3 in amino acids: CASSSRQDFGTEAFF. The CDR3, as DNA: TGTGCCAGCAGCTCTCGACAGGATTTCGGCACTGAAGCTTTCTTT.

The rearrangement uses TRBV18 and TRBJ1-2; TRBD1 aligns across 7 bases. Germline loops: CDR1 KGHSH, CDR2 LQKENI. V gave up 3 bases and J gave up 6 bases; unmatched junction bases: 1. CDR3 size: 12 residues. The CDR3 protein is CASSPDRDGYTF. DNA for the CDR3: TGTGCCAGCTCACCCGACAGGGATGGCTACACCTTC.

The chain links TRBV7-9 to TRBJ2-1, with TRBD2 matching over 13 bases. With V trimmed by 5 bases and J by 5 bases, 9 bases remained unmatched. This CDR3 comprises 17 residues. Germline V gives CDR1 SEHNR, CDR2 FQNEAQ (reference sequence). This CDR3 is CASSRTSGLAGNNEQFF. The CDR3 DNA reads as TGTGCCAGCAGCCGGACATCGGGACTAGCGGGGAACAATGAGCAGTTCTTC.

V gene TRBV27 combines with J gene TRBJ2-7; 8 bases are shared with TRBD1. The germline V gene has CDR1 MNHEY and CDR2 SMNVEV (reference sequence). The CDR3 covers 13 residues. V shed 4 bases and J 5 bases; nucleotides not matched to a gene: 4. CDR3 region: CASSWRGQDEQYF. For the CDR3, the DNA is TGTGCCAGCAGTTGGAGGGGACAGGACGAGCAGTACTTC.